This T cell receptor (beta chain) was documented in a study of T-cell reconstitution after alpha-beta-depleted transplantation in children. Study-wide findings and caveats: Diversity and T-cell counts at one year after transplant derived mostly from new T cells.

The germline V gene has CDR1 SGDLS and CDR2 YYNGEE. Trimming cost V 2 bases and J 4 bases, with 16 bases left between them. The CDR3 spans 16 residues. Preparation of the TCRbeta library used unique molecular identifiers. TCRdb called the PCR reads again in MiXCR, with one record for every CDR3 protein. Of under 450,000 distinct CDR3 sequences detected, under 20% appear once; the ten largest clones hold around 30%. Points on this clonotype: Its antigen is not identified.

The receptor was isolated from a boy younger than two who had a stem cell transplant for Wiskott-Aldrich syndrome, so the T cells may come from the graft donor. The chain combines TRBV9 with TRBJ2-1, with a weak D call TRBD1 (5 bases). The sequences come from PBMCs, mostly from graft donor cells, collected 360 days after TCRalphabeta/CD19-depleted stem cell transplant. The CDR3 loop reads CASSVLGRGGYNEQFF. The CDR3 bases are TGTGCCAGCAGCGTCCTGGGAAGGGGTGGTTACAATGAGCAGTTCTTC. Using reference TRBV9 and TRBJ2-1 for the parts outside the CDR3, the full variable domain is DSGVTQTPKHLITATGQRVTLRCSPRSGDLSVYWYQQSLDQGLQFLIQYYNGEERAKGNILERFSAQQFPDLHSELNLSSLELGDSALYFCASSVLGRGGYNEQFFGPGTRLTVL.